Sequencing of this T cell receptor (beta chain) was carried out in a study of PD-L1 blockade in urothelial cancer (dated by TCRdb to about 2017). About the study as a whole: Every patient began therapy in 2014 and was given atezolizumab 1,200 mg intravenously every 3 weeks. Durable clinical benefit was defined as a progression-free survival longer than 6 months, and TCR features were additionally tested against progression-free survival and overall survival. About 85% of the roughly 29 patients were identified as males with urothelial cancer of bladder origin, and a prior smoking history was reported by 18 of 29 patients. Pretreatment tumor samples, along with matched peripheral blood collected serially before and after atezolizumab treatment, underwent TCR sequencing. Blood samples were analyzed at 3 weeks after treatment start (second dose) and at 6 weeks after treatment start. Whole exome sequencing and RNA sequencing of pretreatment tumors were performed alongside TCR sequencing in the same patients. Durable clinical benefit was achieved by nine patients but not by the remaining 20. Around 30 patients had pretreatment blood TCR-seq, approximately 24 had at least one posttreatment blood collection, and approximately 24 had tumor TCR-seq. The study, an exploratory multi-omic analysis, examined somatic, immune and clinical correlates of response to PD-L1 blockade with atezolizumab in urothelial cancer. Blood samples gave a median of 141,255 T cells and 83,000 or so unique TCRs, with a median clonality of approximately 0.08. Patients had an ECOG performance status of 0 or 1 and had received between 0 and 3 prior chemotherapy regimens. Here is what the overall study found, with its caveats: Because of the small sample size (n ≈ 28) and the many exploratory analyses performed, the results are intended to be regarded as hypothesis-generating. Greater expansion of tumor-associated TCR clones in peripheral blood 3 weeks after the start of treatment was observed in patients with durable benefit (n ≈ 20, p = 0.022). A pretreatment peripheral blood TCR clonality below the median was linked to improved progression-free and overall survival.

V is reduced by 6 bases and J by 5 bases, leaving a spacing of 20 bases between them. The germline V gene provides CDR1 SGHRS and CDR2 YFSETQ. Measured from the cysteine to the phenylalanine, the CDR3 is 15 residues long. Solely the CDR3 DNA is kept, with 45 bases framed from the first base. Synthetic TCR analog templates were spiked into each PCR so that absolute template abundance could be estimated from read counts. TCRbeta CDR3 regions were amplified from genomic DNA with bias-controlled V and J gene primers using the immunoSEQ assay. Sequencing of rearranged TCRbeta segments was performed at approximately 20X coverage. The published analysis was carried out like this. Clustering was used to correct sequencing errors, and CDR3s were annotated against IMGT to assign V, D and J genes. Only productive TCRbeta rearrangements were used in downstream analyses, excluding out-of-frame or stop-codon sequences. To compute clonality, Shannon entropy was normalized by the log of the number of unique productive sequences and then subtracted from one. Clones differing between time points or between blood and tumor were identified by Fisher's exact test with Benjamini-Hochberg correction at adjusted p below 0.01. TCRdb mirrors the immuneACCESS table, restricted to in-frame sequences. Some clones are absent from its copies; in checked studies, under half trace to an unresolved V gene, and the reason for the others is unknown. The DNA was the basis for D and trimming; V, J and clone size are from that table. Within this sample are approximately 47,000 clones, with roughly four fifths of them counted one time only. The top ten constitute around 1.5% of the sample.

As for this clone: Its recognized antigen is unknown. No much larger clone exists at a distance of one base, and base qualities are not known.

The sample's time point label, decoded: pretreatment peripheral blood. A cohort of 25 to 30 patients with locally advanced or metastatic urothelial carcinoma, treated at Memorial Sloan Kettering on a trial protocol, was included. Peripheral blood mononuclear cells were collected pretreatment and during treatment, with between 1 and 8 total time points per patient. The Qiagen DNeasy Blood extraction kit was used to purify genomic DNA from total PBMCs and tumor samples. PBMCs were collected pretreatment and during treatment, and were isolated and stored as previously described. The source material was PBMCs, sampled around atezolizumab (anti-PD-L1) treatment. This sequence originates from a man between 50 and 59 years old with urothelial cancer. The rearranged chain carries TRBV5-1 and TRBJ2-5; the best D guess is TRBD2, with 6 bases matching. The CDR3 is CASTRGPSARETQYF. The bases read TGCGCCAGCACCCGAGGTCCTAGCGCGCGGGAGACCCAGTACTTC.